This TCR beta chain originates from a study of blood T cell repertoires in COVID-19 (dated by TCRdb to 2019 to 2021). With regard to the full study: Samples from collaborators originated in the United States, Italy and Spain and spanned both the acute and convalescent phases of COVID-19. The repertoires were made available in a free public database intended to serve as a resource for research on the immune response to SARS-CoV-2. Samples were obtained from the ongoing ImmuneRACE study (first 160 participants) and from 1,254 subjects provided by 6 global collaborators. Nearly every sample came with metadata listing a de-identified subject ID, COVID-19 status, age in years and sex. HLA class I and class II types, where available, came from metadata supplied by the sample provider rather than from assay-based typing. The material from the prospective study consisted of cDNA or gDNA derived from T cells, B-cell-depleted T cells, or PBMCs. The dataset comprised deeply sampled blood TCRbeta repertoires from subjects exposed to, actively infected with, or recovered from COVID-19.

Study-level results and caveats: How much clinical and demographic metadata was included differed by source and by participant, and the metadata was provided uncurated.

TCRbeta CDR3 regions were amplified from genomic DNA using the immunoSEQ Assay, a bias-controlled multiplex PCR. The published analysis was carried out like this. The number of nucleated cells in each sample was estimated from the amplification of reference gene primers within the assay. To quantify the absolute abundance of each unique TCRbeta CDR3 rearrangement, sequence reads were collapsed and filtered. For each sample, productive Simpson clonality was calculated as the square root of Simpson's diversity index over productive rearrangements. TCRdb limited this immuneACCESS table to in-frame rearrangements with V and J called. A share of clones is missing; checked studies link under half to unresolved V genes, and the rest is unexplained. Clonal size and the V and J genes are those of that table, whereas D and trimming came from the DNA. The sample table lists 39,000 or so clones, around 81% of them with a count of one. 30% to 45% of the sample comes from the top ten.

The collaborating institutions used their own protocols to collect whole blood in K2EDTA tubes. For TCRbeta analysis, collaborators shipped samples as frozen whole blood, isolated PBMCs, or DNA extracted from either of those sample types. Relative to germline, V is 1 base shorter and J is 4 bases shorter, with 11 bases between their ends. The CDR3 contains 14 residues, cysteine and phenylalanine counted. Only the CDR3 part of the read is kept: 42 bases, read in frame from the first base. The germline V gene provides CDR1 SNHLY and CDR2 FYNNEI. Concerning this clone: The target of this receptor is not known. Per-base qualities were not stored, and no clone one base away is much larger.

Material: peripheral blood. This clonotype originated in a man aged 35-49 years with active or convalescent COVID-19. The receptor chain draws on TRBV2 and TRBJ2-7, with the D gene not confidently named. The nucleotides are TGTGCCAGCAGTGAAGATAAGAACGGGTACGAGCAGTACTTC. The translation is CASSEDKNGYEQYF.